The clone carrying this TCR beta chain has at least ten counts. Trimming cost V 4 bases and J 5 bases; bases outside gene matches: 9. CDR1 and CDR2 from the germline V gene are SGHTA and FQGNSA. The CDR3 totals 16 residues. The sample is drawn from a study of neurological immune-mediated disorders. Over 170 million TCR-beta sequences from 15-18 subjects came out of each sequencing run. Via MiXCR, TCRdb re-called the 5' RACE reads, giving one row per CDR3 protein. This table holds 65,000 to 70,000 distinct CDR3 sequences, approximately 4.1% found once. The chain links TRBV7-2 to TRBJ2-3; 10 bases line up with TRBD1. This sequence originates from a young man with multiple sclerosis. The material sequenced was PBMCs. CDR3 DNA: TGTGCCAGCAGCTCTTTCGACAGGGGGCGAATAGATACGCAGTATTTT. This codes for CASSSFDRGRIDTQYF.